This is a list of T cell receptor beta chains from one sample in a study of OX40 agonist ivuxolimab in advanced cancers. Using immunoSEQ multiplex PCR, the repertoire was profiled, and TCRdb retains in-frame clones only, with some absent. Of about 43,000 clones listed, approximately 86% are singletons. The source material was CD4+ or CD8+ T cells sorted from blood, sampled in a trial of the OX40 agonist ivuxolimab. The origin of the receptors is an adult with an advanced solid tumor such as melanoma, head and neck, liver or kidney cancer. Each CDR3 is given with its conserved first and last residue. The D gene is left open where the match is weak. Clone size is stated in some rows and not others, as once, few, many or a class when expanded.

D gene	V gene	J gene	CDR3 length	clone size	CDR3 DNA	CDR3 protein
-	TRBV19	TRBJ2-3	18	-	TGTGCCAGTAGTATAGTGGGACCCGATGTTAGTTACACAGATACGCAGTATTTT	CASSIVGPDVSYTDTQYF
-	TRBV7-7	TRBJ2-3	13	-	TGTGCCAGCAGCTTACTACGCACAGATACGCAGTATTTT	CASSLLRTDTQYF
-	TRBV27	TRBJ2-2	12	-	TGTGCCAGCAGTTTACTGACCGGGGAGCTGTTTTTT	CASSLLTGELFF
TRBD1	TRBV19	TRBJ1-6	15	once	TGTGCCAGTAGTGCCCGACAGGGGGCTTTATCACCCCTCCACTTT	CASSARQGALSPLHF
-	TRBV27	TRBJ2-7	14	-	TGTGCCAGCAGTTTCGGCAGGTCGTTCCCCTCCAGGTACTTC	CASSFGRSFPSRYF
-	TRBV27	TRBJ1-4	15	-	TGTGCCAGCAGTTTATATTGGGGTGCTAATGAAAAACTGTTTTTT	CASSLYWGANEKLFF
-	TRBV4-1	TRBJ2-1	12	few	TGCGCCAGCAGCCAAGCTGGAAATGAGCAGTTCTTC	CASSQAGNEQFF
TRBD2	TRBV7-3	TRBJ2-1	19	-	TGTGCCAGCAGCTTAACGCCAGCGGGAGGGATAAGTGGCTACAATGAGCAGTTCTTC	CASSLTPAGGISGYNEQFF
-	TRBV5-4	TRBJ2-2	11	-	TGTGCCAGCATTCAGTCGGGGGAGCTGTTTTTT	CASIQSGELFF
-	TRBV2	TRBJ2-3	15	-	TGTGCCAGCAGAGAAGACTGGGGCCCCACAGATACGCAGTATTTT	CASREDWGPTDTQYF
TRBD1	TRBV7-9	TRBJ2-1	12	once	TGTGCCAGCGCGACAGGGGGGAATGAGCAGTTCTTC	CASATGGNEQFF
TRBD1	TRBV15	TRBJ2-1	15	-	TGTGCCACCAGCAAAGACAGGGGGCTTCTCAATGAGCAGTTCTTC	CATSKDRGLLNEQFF
-	TRBV6-6	TRBJ1-1	13	-	TGTGCCATCCTTCAGGCGCTGAACACTGAAGCTTTCTTT	CAILQALNTEAFF
-	TRBV19	TRBJ1-1	13	-	TGTGCCAGCCTGTTCTGGGAGGGTGGTGAAGCTTTCTTT	CASLFWEGGEAFF
-	TRBV19	TRBJ2-1	16	-	TGTGCCAGTAGTACTCACCCGGGGAAATTCTACAATGAGCAGTTCTTC	CASSTHPGKFYNEQFF
-	TRBV27	TRBJ2-7	13	-	TGTGCCAGCAGTTCCGGACCAAATTACGAGCAGTACTTC	CASSSGPNYEQYF
TRBD2	TRBV28	TRBJ2-1	16	-	TGTGCCAGCAGTTTGGAACTAGCGGGCACCTACAATGAGCAGTTCTTC	CASSLELAGTYNEQFF
-	TRBV11-2	TRBJ2-1	15	-	TGTGCCAGCAGCTTAGGGCCGGATAGCGGCAATGAGCAGTTCTTC	CASSLGPDSGNEQFF
-	TRBV7-9	TRBJ2-7	15	-	TGTGCCAGCAGCCATCCGGGACTTAGTAAAGACGAGCAGTACTTC	CASSHPGLSKDEQYF
TRBD1	TRBV10-3	TRBJ2-1	14	-	TGTGCCATCAGGGAACAGGGGGCTTACAATGAGCAGTTCTTC	CAIREQGAYNEQFF
-	TRBV7-6	TRBJ1-5	17	-	TGTGCCAGCAGCTTGGGGGCGTGGACTGGAGGGGATCAGCCCCAGCATTTT	CASSLGAWTGGDQPQHF
-	TRBV5-6	TRBJ1-1	15	-	TGTGCCAGCAGCTTGGTCGGAGGGGAGAACACTGAAGCTTTCTTT	CASSLVGGENTEAFF
-	TRBV6-1	TRBJ1-2	14	-	TGTGCCACCCCGGGCCGCCTAAACCGCTATGGCTACACCTTC	CATPGRLNRYGYTF
TRBD2	TRBV29-1	TRBJ2-5	15	once	TGCAGCGTTGAACTAGCGGGAGAGGTGTGGGAGACCCAGTACTTC	CSVELAGEVWETQYF
-	TRBV7-9	TRBJ1-3	14	medium-sized	TGTGCCAGCAGCGCGACAGGCGAAGGAAACACCATATATTTT	CASSATGEGNTIYF
TRBD1	TRBV10-2	TRBJ2-5	16	-	TGCGCCAGCACCGACGGACAGGGGGGCCACCAAGAGACCCAGTACTTC	CASTDGQGGHQETQYF
TRBD1	TRBV29-1	TRBJ1-2	15	-	TGCAGCGTTGAAGATCAGAGGGGGCGAGCTTATGGCTACACCTTC	CSVEDQRGRAYGYTF
TRBD1	TRBV27	TRBJ2-7	12	-	TGTGCCAGCAGTTCGGACAGGGACGAGCAGTACTTC	CASSSDRDEQYF
-	TRBV28	TRBJ2-1	13	-	TGTGCCAGCACTGACAGGTCCTACAATGAGCAGTTCTTC	CASTDRSYNEQFF
-	TRBV7-8	TRBJ1-6	14	-	TGTGCCAGCATCCCCTTGGACGGCAATTCACCCCTCCACTTT	CASIPLDGNSPLHF
-	TRBV7-6	TRBJ1-5	14	-	TGTGCCAGCAGCTCTTCGCCTGGCAATCAGCCCCAGCATTTT	CASSSSPGNQPQHF
TRBD1	TRBV20-1	TRBJ1-2	11	-	TGCAGTGCCAGGGACAGCTATGGCTACACCTTC	CSARDSYGYTF
-	TRBV6-5	TRBJ2-7	14	-	TGTGCCAGCAGTTCTAAGGAGGGTCCCTACGAGCAGTACTTC	CASSSKEGPYEQYF
-	TRBV30	TRBJ1-6	19	-	TGTGCCTGGCCAATCGAATCTAGGATTGGGGAGTCCTATAATTCACCCCTCCACTTT	CAWPIESRIGESYNSPLHF
TRBD1	TRBV14	TRBJ1-2	14	once	TGTGCCAGCAGAAAGACAGGGGATCTTGCTGGCTACACCTTC	CASRKTGDLAGYTF
-	TRBV29-1	TRBJ2-7	13	-	TGCAGCGTTGTAAGTCCTCCTGGCTACGAGCAGTACTTC	CSVVSPPGYEQYF
TRBD2	TRBV6-1	TRBJ2-5	15	-	TGTGCCAGCAGTGAACTAGCGGGGGGCCAAGAGACCCAGTACTTC	CASSELAGGQETQYF